Listed below are T cell receptor beta chains from one sample, sequenced in a study of graft-versus-host responses after intestinal transplantation. Their target antigens are unknown. Measured with immunoSEQ multiplex PCR; TCRdb has only the in-frame clones, and not every one. The sample shows about 86,000 clones, about 88% of them seen only once. The specimen comprised unstimulated CD4+ T cells sorted from spleen or lymph node cells, sampled before transplant. The receptors were sampled from a human donor who was the organ donor for an intestinal transplant. Both conserved end residues are part of each CDR3. The size of a clone is reported for some rows only, either as once, few or many, or as a class for expanded clones.

clone_size	v_call	j_call	cdr3_aa
-	TRBV7-2	TRBJ1-1	CASSPTDSLYTEAFF
-	TRBV27	TRBJ1-2	CASSLSWSGLDGYTF
-	TRBV5-4	TRBJ2-1	CASSLAAGGDPNEQFF
-	TRBV7-8	TRBJ1-3	CASSMLYGGLDTIYF
-	TRBV6-1	TRBJ1-1	CASSELWHTEAFF
-	TRBV21-1	TRBJ1-1	CASSKGEQNQNTEAFF
-	TRBV7-2	TRBJ2-7	CASSPGQGNEQYF
-	TRBV28	TRBJ1-5	CASRRRQGVQPQHF
-	TRBV4-1	TRBJ2-7	CASSQVAGQGLLGQYF
-	TRBV7-9	TRBJ1-1	CASSLEAGAEAFF
-	TRBV4-3	TRBJ2-1	CASSQVLLAGVSRNEQFF
-	TRBV18	TRBJ2-3	CASSPRGSAGATDTQYF
-	TRBV5-6	TRBJ1-1	CASSFRAGMNTEAFF
-	TRBV11-3	TRBJ1-2	CASSFRVGFYGYTF
-	TRBV19	TRBJ1-4	CASSIARGIATNEKLFF
once	TRBV5-1	TRBJ2-2	CASSVRPRAGEGGRELFF
few	TRBV21-1	TRBJ1-5	CASSVDSCWVGNQPQHF
-	TRBV6-5	TRBJ1-1	CASSLIRQGEAFF
-	TRBV11-1	TRBJ2-1	CASSPTTGSYNEQFF
-	TRBV5-8	TRBJ1-6	CASSQGGGLPLHF
-	TRBV10-3	TRBJ2-7	CAISAASADEQYF
-	TRBV12-5	TRBJ2-3	CASGLVEGVGTDTQYF
-	TRBV28	TRBJ1-5	CASSPNRGSRPQHF
-	TRBV7-3	TRBJ2-2	CASSPGLAEITGELFF
-	TRBV7-3	TRBJ2-7	CASSPRGSPEQYF
-	TRBV6-6	TRBJ2-1	CASRDKRAGGLEQFF
-	TRBV20-1	TRBJ1-4	CSAESDEKLFF
-	TRBV10-3	TRBJ2-7	CAIRTSSGGSYEQYF
-	TRBV5-4	TRBJ1-4	CASSPITGEKLFF
-	TRBV6-1	TRBJ2-7	CASRISVISYEQYF
-	TRBV19	TRBJ2-7	CASSPMGQGAYEQYF
-	TRBV11-2	TRBJ2-1	CASSSTSGGAKEQFF
-	TRBV30	TRBJ1-2	CAWTGQGAPTVGGGYTF